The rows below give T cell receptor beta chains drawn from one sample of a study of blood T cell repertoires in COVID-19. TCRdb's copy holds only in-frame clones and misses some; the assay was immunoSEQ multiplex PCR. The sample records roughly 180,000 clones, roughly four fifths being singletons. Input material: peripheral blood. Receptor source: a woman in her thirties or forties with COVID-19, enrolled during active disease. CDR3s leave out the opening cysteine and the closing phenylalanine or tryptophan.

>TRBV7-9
ASSLRYEQF
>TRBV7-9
ASSLVWANQQY
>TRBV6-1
ASSEGQETQY
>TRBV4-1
ASSATGAQETQY
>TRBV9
ASSAHPVPTQEQF
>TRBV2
ARRTDGYT
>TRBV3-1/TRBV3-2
ASSPTSGTGTGNTIY
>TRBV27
ASRPELQRRTHNEQF
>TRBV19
ASSEHRQNTEAF
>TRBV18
ASSLIDNEQF
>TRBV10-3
AISESGQGYGYT
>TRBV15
ATSRVQRGGDTDTQY
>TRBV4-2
ASSQTGNQNTEAF
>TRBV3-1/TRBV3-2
ASSQEVSGRTYNEQF
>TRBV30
AWLPRGYGYT
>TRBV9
ASTPAPGQGELQY
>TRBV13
ASSPMVSGAKTQY
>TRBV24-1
ATSDPRVREKTQY
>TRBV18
ASSPTPDRGSPLH
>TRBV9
ASSFGTEGEAF
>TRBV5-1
ASTTSGAKRRTGELF
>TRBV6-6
AGGGDHYGYT
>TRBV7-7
ASSSSRGSDVTQY
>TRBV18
ASSPGQGIQETQY
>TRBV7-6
ASSPSDRAGPNEQF
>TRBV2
ASSPDRGRGEKLF
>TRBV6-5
ASSYSWARGSSPLH
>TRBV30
ASTGPPYNEQF
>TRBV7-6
ASSLMGIRHGANVLT
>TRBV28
ASSPPQGVSGELF
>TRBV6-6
ASSYSMGDRTYGYT
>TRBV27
ASRPINRGEQY
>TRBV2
ATRKEGAGGYT
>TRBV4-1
ASSQGSGGRTGEQF
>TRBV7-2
ASSIRLVSGQF
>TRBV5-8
ASSIGTSGRSYGELF
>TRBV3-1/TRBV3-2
ASTPGGRYTDTQY
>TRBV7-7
ASSPGGGQDTQY
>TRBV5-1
ASSLRPGNTEAF
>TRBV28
ASTDSGKGRNEQF
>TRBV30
AWIEGTGGFTEAF
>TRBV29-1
SVDNQREGPGETQY
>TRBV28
ASSPRGKGGNQPQH
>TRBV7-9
ASSKGYTGETQY
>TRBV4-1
ASSQNTQGSNSPLH
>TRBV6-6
ASSYYETDTQY
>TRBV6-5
ASNPTGGVYGYT
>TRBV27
ASSLSGSSYNEQF